This T cell receptor beta chain came from a study of cytomegalovirus exposure and HLA in healthy donors. Germline lookup yields CDR1 LNHDA and CDR2 SQIVND (reference sequence). The CDR3 spans 13 residues. Trimming stripped 3 bases from V and 7 bases from J, with 10 bases between. Study-level findings and limits: One later analysis reportedly identified an Asian-associated ancestry cluster that showed fewer N-insertions than the approximately 670-donor mean.

The PCR had 60 Vbeta and 13 Jbeta primers. In the authors' workflow: In a later analysis, the count reached 80 million or so unique TCR beta chains, with roughly 12 million shared. Profiling relied on immunoSEQ multiplex PCR, and the TCRdb table lists in-frame clones only, not all of them. The DNA gave D and trimming, while V, J and clone size come from that table. Seen here are under 90,000 clones, approximately 78% observed once, and the top ten hold 3% to 3.5%. Notes on this clone: Its matching antigen is unknown.

The rearrangement uses TRBV19 and TRBJ2-1; D ambiguous. Sequences were obtained from PBMCs. The receptor comes from a man aged 40-49 years in good health and CMV-seronegative. The CDR3 DNA is TGTGCCAGTAGTATGGGCCAGCAGAATGAGCAGTTCTTC. Its translation is CASSMGQQNEQFF.